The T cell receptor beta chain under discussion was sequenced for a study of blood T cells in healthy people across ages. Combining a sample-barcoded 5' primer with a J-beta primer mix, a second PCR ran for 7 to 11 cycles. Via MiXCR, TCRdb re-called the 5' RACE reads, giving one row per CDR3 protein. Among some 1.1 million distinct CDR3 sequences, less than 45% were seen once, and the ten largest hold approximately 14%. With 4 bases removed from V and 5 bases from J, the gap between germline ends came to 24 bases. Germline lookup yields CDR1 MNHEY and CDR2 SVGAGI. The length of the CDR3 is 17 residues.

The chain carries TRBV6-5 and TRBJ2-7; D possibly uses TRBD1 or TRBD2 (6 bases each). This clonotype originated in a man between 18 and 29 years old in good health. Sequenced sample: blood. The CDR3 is CASSSLGRGPSGDEQYF. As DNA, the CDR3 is TGTGCCAGCAGTTCATTGGGCAGGGGCCCGTCGGGGGACGAGCAGTACTTC.